The TCR beta chain described here comes from a study of identical twins. J gave up 2 bases and V 3 bases, and 4 bases lay outside the gene matches. CDR3 size: 14 residues. Per germline, CDR1 LNHDA and CDR2 SQIVND (reference sequence). Each CDR3 protein gets one entry after TCRdb re-called the 5' RACE reads with MiXCR. The table records approximately 1.8 million distinct CDR3 sequences, 32% of them present only once. The sequence derives from a newborn girl in good health. The chain is built from TRBV19 and TRBJ2-7; 7 bases are a match to TRBD1. Sequencing was done on a sample of cord blood. CDR3 DNA sequence: TGTGCCAGTAGTATTAGTACAGGGGCCTACGAGCAGTACTTC. As protein: CASSISTGAYEQYF. Based on the CDR3 plus reference TRBV19 and TRBJ2-7, the full variable domain is DGGITQSPKYLFRKEGQNVTLSCEQNLNHDAMYWYRQDPGQGLRLIYYSQIVNDFQKGDIAEGYSVSREKKESFPLTVTSAQKNPTAFYLCASSISTGAYEQYFGPGTRLTVT.